One and the same sample provided the 24 T cell receptor beta chains below, sequenced in a study of blood T cells in healthy people across ages. The use of a sample-barcoded 5' primer and a J-beta primer mix characterized a second PCR of about 7 to 12 cycles. TCRdb passed the 5' RACE reads through MiXCR, listing each CDR3 protein once. Counted here are approximately 830,000 distinct CDR3 sequences, around two thirds occurring once; the ten biggest clones make up approximately 30%. Sequenced material: blood. Every receptor here comes from a man aged 25 to 45 in good health.

A few counts support this clonotype. The rearrangement joins TRBV5-1 to TRBJ1-1; the D gene is possibly TRBD1 (5 bases). CDR3 length equals 15 residues. Trimming removed 0 bases at V and 5 bases at J, with 14 bases between. The germline gives CDR1 SGHRS, CDR2 YFSETQ. In DNA, the CDR3 is TGCGCCAGCAGCTTGGAGAGGGGCGCGGGAACTGAAGCTTTCTTT. Residues: CASSLERGAGTEAFF.

This clonotype was detected a few times. The chain is built from TRBV2 and TRBJ1-5; D possibly corresponds to TRBD1 (6 bases). Per the germline V gene, CDR1 is SNHLY and CDR2 is FYNNEI. V lost 7 bases and J lost 4, with 8 bases in between. The CDR3 contains 12 residues. CDR3 sequence reads: CASKDSNQPQHF. In DNA, the CDR3 is TGTGCCAGCAAGGACAGTAATCAGCCCCAGCATTTT.

This clonotype has more than one count but fewer than ten. This rearrangement joins TRBV6-2 or TRBV6-3 to TRBJ1-2; possible D gene TRBD1, 6 bases. The CDR3 totals 14 residues. The V and J ends lost 5 bases and 4 bases respectively, with 14 bases between them. Per the germline V gene, CDR1 is MNHEY and CDR2 is SVGEGT. The CDR3 loop is CASSPDSFAYGYTF. For the CDR3, the DNA is TGTGCCAGCAGTCCGGACAGCTTCGCCTATGGCTACACCTTC.

The chain links TRBV27 to TRBJ2-4, with TRBD1 matching over 7 bases. The CDR3 runs to 14 residues. With 3 bases clipped from V and 6 bases from J, the junction kept 5 bases outside the gene matches. Germline V CDR1 and CDR2: MNHEY, SMNVEV (reference sequence). The CDR3 is CASSFGDSLNIQYF. Here the CDR3 DNA reads TGTGCCAGCAGTTTCGGGGACAGCTTAAACATTCAGTACTTC.

The V and J genes are TRBV29-1 and TRBJ2-6; no clear D gene. The CDR3 loop spans 13 amino acids. From germline, CDR1 is SQVTM and CDR2 ANQGSEA. The CDR3 region is CNAANSGANVLTF. Written as DNA, the CDR3 is TGCAACGCAGCTAACTCTGGGGCCAACGTCCTGACTTTC.

The rearrangement uses TRBV10-3 and TRBJ2-4, with TRBD1 identical over 9 bases. The end of the DNA fits TRBJ2-7 better, so the J call may be wrong. CDR3 length: 15 residues. Germline lookup yields CDR1 ENHRY and CDR2 SYGVKD. DNA of the CDR3: TGTGCCATCAGTCTCGGGACAGGGCTGGTTGGCGAGCAGTACTTC. The encoded protein is CAISLGTGLVGEQYF.

CDR3 amino acids: CASSKEGGATYEQYF. The CDR3 coding sequence is TGTGCCAGCAGCAAAGAGGGAGGGGCTACCTACGAGCAGTACTTC. This chain joins TRBV7-9 and TRBJ2-7; TRBD2 agrees at 7 bases. V lost 5 bases, J lost 2 bases, and 9 bases stayed unmatched. Germline values: CDR1 SEHNR, CDR2 FQNEAQ (reference sequence). The CDR3 has 15 residues. Filled out from reference TRBV7-9 and TRBJ2-7, the complete variable domain reads DTGVSQNPRHKITKRGQNVTFRCDPISEHNRLYWYRQTLGQGPEFLTYFQNEAQLEKSRLLSDRFSAERPKGSFSTLEIQRTEQGDSAMYLCASSKEGGATYEQYFGPGTRLTVT.

CDR3 region: CASRGTGGIGYGYTF. In DNA, the CDR3 is TGTGCCAGCAGGGGCACAGGGGGCATAGGCTATGGCTACACCTTC. This chain uses TRBV7-2 with TRBJ1-2, with TRBD1 matching 9 bases. From germline, CDR1 is SGHTA and CDR2 FQGNSA. V was clipped by 6 bases and J by 4 bases; unmatched bases: 9. The CDR3 has 15 amino acids. The complete variable domain, with remaining parts taken from reference TRBV7-2 and TRBJ1-2, reads GAGVSQSPSNKVTEKGKDVELRCDPISGHTALYWYRQSLGQGLEFLIYFQGNSAPDKSGLPSDRFSAERTGGSVSTLTIQRTQQEDSAVYLCASRGTGGIGYGYTFGSGTRLTVV.

The genes are TRBV29-1 and TRBJ2-7; the match to TRBD2 covers 10 bases. Germline V gene sequence: CDR1 SQVTM, CDR2 ANQGSEA. The CDR3 is 14 residues long. J was trimmed by 2 bases and V by 6 bases; bases with no gene match: 7. CDR3 amino acids: CSVHTSGATYEQYF. CDR3 DNA: TGCAGCGTGCATACTAGCGGGGCAACCTACGAGCAGTACTTC.

The gene calls are TRBV7-2 and TRBJ2-1; D may match TRBD1 or TRBD2 (7 bases each). The CDR3 extends over 16 amino acids. Germline V lookup: CDR1 SGHTA, CDR2 FQGNSA. The V end was cut by 1 base, the J end by 4 bases, with 14 bases between. The CDR3 coding sequence is TGTGCCAGCAGCTTAGGCTCGCAGGGGGGGTACAATGAGCAGTTCTTC. It encodes CASSLGSQGGYNEQFF. The variable domain in full, completed from reference TRBV7-2 and TRBJ2-1, reads GAGVSQSPSNKVTEKGKDVELRCDPISGHTALYWYRQSLGQGLEFLIYFQGNSAPDKSGLPSDRFSAERTGGSVSTLTIQRTQQEDSAVYLCASSLGSQGGYNEQFFGPGTRLTVL.

Regarding this clonotype: At one end, the junction sequence differs from germline, possibly due to a read error. The V gene is TRBV9, the J gene TRBJ2-6; TRBD1 aligns across 9 bases. CDR1 SGDLS and CDR2 YYNGEE come from the germline V gene. The CDR3 has 16 residues. The CDR3 sequence is CASSHTGGPGANVLTF. DNA of the CDR3: TGTGCCAGCAGCCACACAGGGGGCCCTGGGGCTAACGTCCTGACTTTC.

This rearrangement joins TRBV2 to TRBJ2-7; 7 nucleotides line up with TRBD1. V lost 6 bases, J lost 2 bases, and 4 bases stayed unmatched. This CDR3 comprises 13 residues. Per the germline V gene, CDR1 is SNHLY and CDR2 is FYNNEI. CDR3 sequence (DNA): TGTGCCAGCAGAGACAGGGCGCCCTACGAGCAGTACTTC. Translating gives CASRDRAPYEQYF.

J is TRBJ2-7 and V is TRBV12-3 or TRBV12-4, with D possibly called TRBD1 or TRBD2 (5 bases each). The DNA matches TRBJ2-5 better at its end, which makes the J call doubtful. This CDR3 spans 15 amino acids. The CDR3 is CASSLVGAYSETQYF. DNA for the CDR3: TGTGCCAGCAGTTTGGTCGGGGCCTATTCTGAGACCCAGTACTTC.

This clonotype was counted between two and nine times. The chain uses TRBV5-1 and TRBJ2-5, with TRBD1 matching over 7 bases. Trimming took 3 bases from V and 1 from J; bases not matched to a gene: 3. This CDR3 region has 14 residues. Germline-derived CDR1 and CDR2 are SGHRS and YFSETQ. The CDR3 protein is CASSYQGVQETQYF. DNA of the CDR3: TGCGCCAGCAGCTATCAGGGGGTCCAAGAGACCCAGTACTTC.

As DNA, the CDR3 is TGCAGTGCCCCGGGGGGGTGGAGCAATCAGCCCCAGCATTTT. Translation gives CSAPGGWSNQPQHF. The J gene is TRBJ1-5, the V gene TRBV20-1; possible D gene TRBD1, 5 bases. Germline CDR1 DFQATT, CDR2 SNEGSKA (reference sequence). The V gene lost 6 bases and the J gene lost 1 base, with 13 bases spanning the gap. The CDR3 loop spans 14 amino acids.

This chain uses TRBV29-1 with TRBJ2-2; TRBD2 agrees at 14 bases. CDR3 length: 15 amino acids. Germline V gene lookup returns CDR1 SQVTM and CDR2 ANQGSEA. The V segment lost 6 bases and the J segment 7 bases; nucleotides outside the gene matches: 7. The CDR3 spells CSVYGLAGGGGELFF. CDR3 in DNA: TGCAGCGTATACGGACTAGCGGGGGGCGGCGGGGAGCTGTTTTTT.

This chain uses TRBV25-1 with TRBJ2-4; 10 bases match TRBD1. This CDR3 region has 12 residues. CDR1 is MGHDK, CDR2 SYGVNS, per germline. V gave up 8 bases and J gave up 8 bases; unmatched junction bases: 3. The CDR3 DNA is TGTGCCAGCCGCGGGACAGGGGACATTCAGTACTTC. Protein sequence: CASRGTGDIQYF.

The chain is built from TRBV11-2 and TRBJ2-5; D is unclear. The J call could be wrong; TRBJ2-7 is a better fit for the DNA end. This CDR3 comprises 16 residues. The germline V gene encodes CDR1 SGHAT and CDR2 FQNNGV. CDR3 DNA: TGTGCCAGCAGCTTAGTCCCCCTGGAACTAACCTACGAGCAGTACTTC. Translating gives CASSLVPLELTYEQYF.

This clonotype has more than one count but fewer than ten. The rearrangement uses TRBV2 and TRBJ2-5; D possibly corresponds to TRBD1 (6 bases). CDR1 and CDR2 (germline): SNHLY, FYNNEI. V lost 4 bases, J lost 4 bases, and 10 bases lay in between. The CDR3 sequence is 13 residues long. Here the CDR3 reads CASSGTEGETQYF. In nucleotides, the CDR3 is TGTGCCAGCAGTGGGACAGAGGGAGAGACCCAGTACTTC.

This clonotype was observed many times. The CDR3 nucleotides are TGCGCCAGCAGGCCCTCGGATCGTTACGAGCAGTACTTC. Its protein product is CASRPSDRYEQYF. The chain has TRBV5-1 and TRBJ2-7, with D uncertain. CDR1 and CDR2 (germline): SGHRS, YFSETQ. CDR3 length: 13 amino acids. The ends were cut back, 5 bases at V and 4 bases at J, with 13 bases in the middle. The entire variable domain, with the rest obtained from reference TRBV5-1 and TRBJ2-7, is as follows: KAGVTQTPRYLIKTRGQQVTLSCSPISGHRSVSWYQQTPGQGLQFLFEYFSETQRNKGNFPGRFSGRQFSNSRSEMNVSTLELGDSALYLCASRPSDRYEQYFGPGTRLTVT.

Here the CDR3 reads CATSGGGEVRVFGEQFF. The CDR3 nucleotides read TGTGCCACCAGTGGGGGGGGGGAGGTGCGGGTTTTCGGTGAGCAGTTCTTC. This chain uses TRBV24-1 with TRBJ2-1; 7 positions match TRBD2. The ends lost 5 bases at V and 9 bases at J; junction bases unmatched: 18. The V gene's germline CDR1 is KGHDR and CDR2 SFDVKD. The CDR3 extends over 17 amino acids.

This clonotype was counted only a few times. This chain uses TRBV12-3 or TRBV12-4 with TRBJ2-5; 13 bases line up with TRBD2. The CDR3 is 16 residues long. V lost 6 bases, J lost 3 bases, and 7 bases stayed unmatched. The CDR3 nucleotides are TGTGCCAGCAGAAATCTCGGACTAGCGGGGGAAGAGACCCAGTACTTC. Its translation: CASRNLGLAGEETQYF.

This chain joins TRBV6-1 and TRBJ1-1, with TRBD1 matching 7 bases. Germline V gives CDR1 MNHNS, CDR2 SASEGT. The CDR3 is 15 amino acids. V was clipped by 2 bases and J by 4 bases; unmatched bases: 7. CDR3 coding DNA: TGTGCCAGCAGTGAAAGACAGGGAAGGGCCACTGAAGCTTTCTTT. Protein product: CASSERQGRATEAFF.

The chain joins TRBV25-1 to TRBJ1-5, with TRBD1 matching over 8 bases. Germline V gene lookup returns CDR1 MGHDK and CDR2 SYGVNS. This CDR3 has 14 residues. V gave up 4 bases and J gave up 6 bases; unmatched junction bases: 5. This CDR3 reads CASSARGLFQPQHF. CDR3 sequence (DNA): TGTGCCAGCAGTGCCAGGGGGCTATTTCAGCCCCAGCATTTT.